A single sample gave rise to the 32 T cell receptor beta chains below, sequenced in a study of cytomegalovirus exposure and HLA in healthy donors. The PCR had 60 Vbeta and 13 Jbeta primers. TCRdb keeps only in-frame clones here, not all; method: immunoSEQ multiplex PCR. This sample's table has about 140,000 clones. The sequenced sample consisted of PBMCs. Every receptor here comes from a man in his forties or fifties in good health and CMV-seronegative.

The V call is TRBV7-6, the J call TRBJ2-5; TRBD2 matches at 16 bases. Germline CDR1 and CDR2: SGHVS and FNYEAQ. The CDR3 contains 19 residues. After removal of 5 bases from V and 3 bases from J, the junction contained 12 bases not matched to a gene. CDR3 protein: CASSHRPGTSGGAEETQYF. The CDR3 DNA reads TGTGCCAGCAGCCACAGACCCGGGACTAGCGGGGGGGCCGAAGAGACCCAGTACTTC.

CDR3 nucleotide sequence: TGTGCCATAGAGGGACTAGGAGGGACCCAGTACTTC. Translating gives CAIEGLGGTQYF. The J gene is TRBJ2-5, the V gene TRBV12-5, with 8 bases identical to TRBD2. The CDR3 totals 12 residues. Germline V CDR1 and CDR2: LGHNT, FRNRAP. The full variable domain, its missing parts supplied by reference TRBV12-5 and TRBJ2-5, is DARVTQTPRHKVTEMGQEVTMRCQPILGHNTVFWYRQTMMQGLELLAYFRNRAPLDDSGMPKDRFSAEMPDATLATLKIQPSEPRDSAVYFCAIEGLGGTQYFGPGTRLLVL.

The V and J genes are TRBV5-4 and TRBJ2-3; TRBD1 might be the D (5 bases). Trimming took 0 bases from V and 3 from J, leaving 8 bases between them. This CDR3 has 14 amino acids. Germline loops: CDR1 SGHNT, CDR2 YYREEE (reference sequence). The CDR3 coding sequence is TGTGCCAGCAGCTTGGGGGGCTCGACAGATACGCAGTATTTT. Translated: CASSLGGSTDTQYF.

V is TRBV5-1 and J is TRBJ2-3; 7 positions agree with TRBD2. The CDR3 loop spans 17 amino acids. V lost 5 bases, J lost 4 bases, and 16 bases stayed unmatched. In germline, CDR1 is SGHRS, CDR2 YFSETQ. The DNA for the CDR3 is TGCGCCAGCAGTTTATGGTCCGGTGGCGGGGGAGCAGATACGCAGTATTTT. Translating gives CASSLWSGGGGADTQYF.

The chain carries TRBV5-4 and TRBJ1-1; 7 positions match TRBD1. V lost 4 bases, J lost 0 bases, and 9 bases stayed unmatched. This CDR3 contains 16 residues. Germline CDR1 reads SGHNT; CDR2 reads YYREEE (reference sequence). CDR3 amino acids: CASSRQNGQVNTEAFF. CDR3 DNA: TGTGCCAGCAGCCGACAAAACGGACAGGTGAACACTGAAGCTTTCTTT.

The V and J genes are TRBV7-9 and TRBJ1-1; no definite D call. This CDR3 has 15 residues. The V gene lost 2 bases and the J gene lost 5 bases, with 15 bases spanning the gap. The germline gives CDR1 SEHNR, CDR2 FQNEAQ (reference sequence). CDR3 loop: CASSLNPGFLTEAFF. CDR3 nucleotides: TGTGCCAGCAGCTTAAACCCAGGCTTTTTGACTGAAGCTTTCTTT.

With respect to this clone: This same CDR3 is encoded by further DNA sequences in the sample. V and J are TRBV5-5 and TRBJ2-2; TRBD2 might be the D (6 bases). Deletions cut 3 bases from V and 5 bases from J, with 14 bases between. Looked up from germline, CDR1 is SGHKS and CDR2 is YYEKEE (reference sequence). This CDR3 contains 15 residues. The CDR3 sequence is CASSSPGLETGELFF. Written as DNA, the CDR3 is TGTGCCAGCAGCTCACCGGGACTCGAGACCGGGGAGCTGTTTTTT. The full variable domain, rest sourced from reference TRBV5-5 and TRBJ2-2, is DAGVTQSPTHLIKTRGQQVTLRCSPISGHKSVSWYQQVLGQGPQFIFQYYEKEERGRGNFPDRFSARQFPNYSSELNVNALLLGDSALYLCASSSPGLETGELFFGEGSRLTVL.

V gene TRBV7-2 combines with J gene TRBJ1-2; D ambiguous. CDR3 length: 14 amino acids. V dropped 1 base and J dropped 4 bases, with 10 bases sitting between them. CDR1 is SGHTA and CDR2 is FQGNSA in the germline V gene. The CDR3 nucleotides read TGTGCCAGCAGCTTAGTGCGGGCGGGCTATGGCTACACCTTC. It encodes CASSLVRAGYGYTF.

The chain couples TRBV21-1 to TRBJ2-7; the D call TRBD1 from the table was never checked on the DNA. TRBV21-1 is a pseudogene. The CDR3 consists of 14 residues. CDR3 in amino acids: CASSKGGRGWGKYF. The CDR3 bases are TGTGCCAGCAGCAAAGGGGGCAGGGGGTGGGGAAAGTACTTC.

This chain links TRBV6-5 with TRBJ1-1; D might be TRBD1 (5 bases). The CDR3 is made up of 11 amino acids. V dropped 5 bases and J dropped 11 bases, with 12 bases sitting between them. Germline CDR1 reads MNHEY; CDR2 reads SVGAGI. The CDR3 DNA is TGTGCCAGCAGTCCCGGGGGTATCGCTTTCTTT. The encoded protein is CASSPGGIAFF.

The V and J genes are TRBV4-1 and TRBJ2-3; D possibly corresponds to TRBD1 (6 bases). CDR3 length: 15 residues. Germline V gene data show CDR1 as MGHRA and CDR2 as YSYEKL. V was cut by 1 base and J by 4 bases, with 12 bases left in between. This CDR3 reads CASSQADRGADTQYF. CDR3 DNA: TGCGCCAGCAGCCAAGCGGACAGAGGGGCAGATACGCAGTATTTT.

Worth noting for this clone: One end of the junction fails to match germline, which may point to a read error. This chain links TRBV5-4 with TRBJ2-5; D not resolved. This CDR3 has 13 amino acids. The germline CDR1 and CDR2 sequences are SGHNT and YYREEE (reference sequence). CDR3 DNA sequence: TGTGCCAGCAGTTTGGTGACTCAAGAGACCCAGTACTTC. Its translation is CASSLVTQETQYF. Supplemented by reference TRBV5-4 and TRBJ2-5, the full variable domain reads ETGVTQSPTHLIKTRGQQVTLRCSSQSGHNTVSWYQQALGQGPQFIFQYYREEENGRGNFPPRFSGLQFPNYSSELNVNALELDDSALYLCASSLVTQETQYFGPGTRLLVL.

CDR3 DNA: TGTGCCACCAGCAGAAGACAGTCCTACGAGCAGTACTTC. It specifies CATSRRQSYEQYF. This chain joins TRBV15 and TRBJ2-7, with D possibly TRBD1 on 5 matching bases. The germline V and J ends were trimmed by 2 bases and 1 base, with 6 bases remaining between them. The V gene's germline CDR1 is LNHNV and CDR2 YYDKDF (reference sequence). This CDR3 is built from 13 residues.

The chain has TRBV18 and TRBJ1-2; D is possibly TRBD1 (6 bases). The CDR3 contains 13 residues. Looked up from germline, CDR1 is KGHSH and CDR2 is LQKENI. Trimming removed 1 base at V and 8 bases at J, with 11 bases between. The DNA for the CDR3 is TGTGCCAGCTCACCACAGGCAGGGGACGGCTACACCTTC. This encodes CASSPQAGDGYTF. The whole variable domain, filled in from reference TRBV18 and TRBJ1-2, reads NAGVMQNPRHLVRRRGQEARLRCSPMKGHSHVYWYRQLPEEGLKFMVYLQKENIIDESGMPKERFSAEFPKEGPSILRIQQVVRGDSAAYFCASSPQAGDGYTFGSGTRLTVV.

This CDR3 is CATTGPDGNSPLHF. CDR3 DNA sequence: TGTGCCACCACAGGGCCGGATGGTAATTCACCCCTCCACTTT. The chain has TRBV10-3 and TRBJ1-6, with a weak D call TRBD1 (6 bases). Germline-derived CDR1 and CDR2 are ENHRY and SYGVKD. The CDR3 extends over 14 amino acids. V was clipped by 10 bases and J by 6 bases, with 16 bases between them.

This chain joins TRBV6-1 and TRBJ2-5, with 7 bases fitting TRBD1. V lost 1 base and J lost 6; bases outside the gene matches: 11. CDR1 MNHNS and CDR2 SASEGT come from the germline V gene. This CDR3 comprises 16 residues. In nucleotides, the CDR3 is TGTGCCAGCAGTGAAGGGGGGACAGCGGTCCCCAAGACCCAGTACTTC. Amino acids: CASSEGGTAVPKTQYF.

The V gene is TRBV6-1, the J gene TRBJ2-3, with TRBD1 identical over 7 bases. The junction had 5 bases not matched to a gene; V was cut back by 6 bases and J by 5 bases. The CDR3 extends over 13 amino acids. Per the germline V gene, CDR1 is MNHNS and CDR2 is SASEGT. CDR3 loop: CASSQTGVDTQYF. Here the CDR3 DNA reads TGTGCCAGCAGCCAAACAGGGGTAGATACGCAGTATTTT.

V gene TRBV6-1 combines with J gene TRBJ2-2; 8 bases map to TRBD1. Trimming at V came to 6 bases and at J to 3 bases, leaving 6 bases not matched to a gene. From germline, CDR1 is MNHNS and CDR2 SASEGT. The length of the CDR3 is 15 residues. For the CDR3, the DNA is TGTGCCAGCAGCCGGACAGGGAAGGACACCGGGGAGCTGTTTTTT. Translation gives CASSRTGKDTGELFF.

This chain joins TRBV2 and TRBJ1-4; D might be TRBD1 (6 bases). The V end was cut by 3 bases, the J end by 5 bases, with 16 bases between. The germline gives CDR1 SNHLY, CDR2 FYNNEI. The CDR3 contains 16 residues. The CDR3 reads CASSDSGGGGNEKLFF. The CDR3 DNA reads TGTGCCAGCAGTGATTCGGGTGGGGGCGGAAATGAAAAACTGTTTTTT.

V and J are TRBV6-5 and TRBJ2-6, with D unresolved. The CDR3 is 15 residues long. Germline CDR1 reads MNHEY; CDR2 reads SVGAGI. Between the trimmed V and J ends, which lost 7 bases and 0 bases, there was a span of 10 bases. CDR3 DNA sequence: TGTGCCAGCACGCCAGCGAACTCTGGGGCCAACGTCCTGACTTTC. Its translation is CASTPANSGANVLTF.

V and J are TRBV14 and TRBJ1-2; TRBD1 matches at 8 bases. Germline V lookup: CDR1 SGHDN, CDR2 FVKESK. The CDR3 has 14 residues. The V gene end was trimmed by 4 bases and the J gene end by 6 bases; junction bases not matched to a gene: 7. The CDR3 reads CASSPWGTGHGYTF. As DNA, the CDR3 is TGTGCCAGCAGCCCCTGGGGGACAGGACATGGCTACACCTTC.

The chain employs TRBV5-1 and TRBJ2-1; D uncertain. CDR3 size: 13 residues. Germline V gives CDR1 SGHRS, CDR2 YFSETQ. V was trimmed by 0 bases and J by 5 bases, leaving 6 bases between them. The CDR3 reads CASSLGRNNEQFF. CDR3 DNA sequence: TGCGCCAGCAGCTTGGGGCGGAACAATGAGCAGTTCTTC.

This chain uses TRBV5-1 with TRBJ1-1; unclear D gene. Germline V lookup: CDR1 SGHRS, CDR2 YFSETQ. There are 15 residues in the CDR3. Trimming shortened V by 0 bases and J by 4 bases, and 13 bases separated the two germline ends. The CDR3 region has the DNA TGCGCCAGCAGCTTGGCTGGCGGCGGAAGCACTGAAGCTTTCTTT. Residues: CASSLAGGGSTEAFF.

The J gene is TRBJ2-7, the V gene TRBV6-5, with a possible D match to TRBD1 (6 bases). Germline V gene sequence: CDR1 MNHEY, CDR2 SVGAGI. This CDR3 comprises 15 residues. V was cut by 5 bases and J by 3 bases, with 17 bases left in between. The CDR3 loop reads CASSRTGTINYEQYF. The CDR3, as DNA: TGTGCCAGCAGTAGGACCGGGACAATAAACTACGAGCAGTACTTC.

This rearrangement joins TRBV5-6 to TRBJ1-5; a weak D match, TRBD1 (6 bases). The CDR3 is 14 residues long. Germline CDR1 is SGHDT and CDR2 is YYEEEE. V lost 0 bases and J lost 7, with 11 bases in between. The CDR3 DNA reads as TGTGCCAGCAGCTTGGCGGGGGGCGGGCAGCCCCAGCATTTT. It encodes CASSLAGGGQPQHF. The whole variable domain, remainder taken from reference TRBV5-6 and TRBJ1-5, is DAGVTQSPTHLIKTRGQQVTLRCSPKSGHDTVSWYQQALGQGPQFIFQYYEEEERQRGNFPDRFSGHQFPNYSSELNVNALLLGDSALYLCASSLAGGGQPQHFGDGTRLSIL.

The chain combines TRBV5-1 with TRBJ2-1; 8 bases fit TRBD2. V lost 5 bases, J lost 2 bases, and 6 bases stayed unmatched. Germline CDR1 SGHRS, CDR2 YFSETQ. This CDR3 comprises 15 residues. CDR3 region: CASRPGGGPYNEQFF. For the CDR3, the DNA is TGCGCCAGCAGGCCCGGCGGGGGGCCCTACAATGAGCAGTTCTTC. Full variable domain (outside the CDR3, taken from reference TRBV5-1 and TRBJ2-1): KAGVTQTPRYLIKTRGQQVTLSCSPISGHRSVSWYQQTPGQGLQFLFEYFSETQRNKGNFPGRFSGRQFSNSRSEMNVSTLELGDSALYLCASRPGGGPYNEQFFGPGTRLTVL.

This chain uses TRBV19 with TRBJ1-6; 9 bases line up with TRBD1. V gave up 5 bases and J gave up 10 bases; unmatched junction bases: 9. The CDR3 has 15 residues. Germline CDR1 is LNHDA and CDR2 is SQIVND (reference sequence). The CDR3 sequence is CASSSRQGVLSPLHF. As DNA, the CDR3 is TGTGCCAGTAGTTCTCGACAGGGGGTATTGTCACCCCTCCACTTT.

J is TRBJ2-3 and V is TRBV4-3, with no clear D. Germline values: CDR1 LGHNA, CDR2 YSLEER. Between the trimmed V and J ends, which lost 0 bases and 1 base, there was a span of 8 bases. This CDR3 is 15 amino acids long. In DNA form, the CDR3 reads TGCGCCAGCAGCCAAGATCGGTTTGGCACAGATACGCAGTATTTT. Translating it yields CASSQDRFGTDTQYF.

The chain couples TRBV7-2 to TRBJ2-1; 9 bases map to TRBD2. CDR1 is SGHTA, CDR2 FQGNSA, per germline. J lost 6 bases, V lost 5 bases, and 8 bases had no gene match. The CDR3 runs 15 residues. CDR3 DNA sequence: TGTGCCAGCAGCACAACCGGGACTAGCTTCAATGAGCAGTTCTTC. This translates into CASSTTGTSFNEQFF.

This chain uses TRBV6-6 with TRBJ1-6; D unclear. The V end was cut by 7 bases, the J end by 7 bases, with 17 bases between. CDR3 length: 15 amino acids. Germline CDR1 and CDR2: MNHNY and SVGAGI (reference sequence). This CDR3 is CASTRRGQQNSPLHF. CDR3 DNA sequence: TGTGCCAGCACCCGGAGAGGGCAGCAGAATTCACCCCTCCACTTT.

The chain is built from TRBV19 and TRBJ2-4, with 7 nucleotides matching TRBD2. The CDR3 extends over 13 amino acids. Germline lookup yields CDR1 LNHDA and CDR2 SQIVND (reference sequence). Losses at the gene ends were 9 bases for V and 0 bases for J; bases not matched to a gene: 2. CDR3 region: CASREVAKNIQYF. The CDR3 nucleotides are TGTGCCAGCCGGGAGGTAGCCAAAAACATTCAGTACTTC.

V gene TRBV5-1 combines with J gene TRBJ1-4; maybe TRBD1 (5 bases). V lost 3 bases and J lost 5, with 14 bases in between. Germline-derived CDR1 and CDR2 are SGHRS and YFSETQ. This CDR3 is 15 amino acids long. The CDR3 protein is CASSWGRQTNEKLFF. DNA of the CDR3: TGCGCCAGCAGCTGGGGAAGACAGACCAATGAAAAACTGTTTTTT.